One sample yielded the 25 T cell receptor beta chains listed below, sequenced in a study of beta chain features in type 1 diabetes. Reverse transcribing all isolated RNA meant expressed TCRB transcripts were sequenced. TCRdb keeps only in-frame clones here, not all; method: immunoSEQ multiplex PCR. The data contain approximately 260,000 clones, less than 30% of them singletons. These receptors' antigens are unknown. Study-wide points: TCRB CDR3s were moderately but significantly shorter in Type 1 diabetes patients in all four CD4+ subsets.

Sequencing was done on a sample of naive CD4+ T cells from blood. The receptors come from a young woman with type 1 diabetes.

This chain uses TRBV7-8 with TRBJ1-2; 9 nucleotides match TRBD1. CDR1 and CDR2 from the germline V gene are SGHVS and FQNEAQ. Trimming removed 5 bases from V and 7 bases from J; junction bases left unmatched: 11. The CDR3 extends over 15 amino acids. CDR3 DNA sequence: TGTGCCAGCAGCATATTCCGGGACAGGGTTGCTGGCTACACCTTC. Its protein product is CASSIFRDRVAGYTF.

This clone was detected only a few times. The V and J genes are TRBV6-6 and TRBJ2-3; possibly TRBD1 for D (5 bases). Between the trimmed V and J ends, which lost 5 bases and 4 bases, there was a span of 13 bases. The germline gives CDR1 MNHNY, CDR2 SVGAGI (reference sequence). The CDR3 consists of 14 residues. CDR3: CASSDQGTPDTQYF. CDR3 in DNA: TGTGCCAGCAGTGACCAGGGTACCCCAGATACGCAGTATTTT.

This clone has just a few counts. The CDR3 region has the DNA TGTGCCTGGAGTGGCCCGAAGAGCTCCTACAATGAGCAGTTCTTC. Amino acids: CAWSGPKSSYNEQFF. The chain is built from TRBV30 and TRBJ2-1; no clear D gene. CDR1 and CDR2 (germline): GTSNPN, SVGIG (reference sequence). V lost 1 base, J lost 0 bases, and 10 bases lay in between. The CDR3 contains 15 residues.

This clone was seen only a few times. V gene TRBV19 combines with J gene TRBJ2-5; tentatively, D is TRBD2 (6 bases). CDR3 size: 14 residues. Trimming removed 3 bases from V and 2 bases from J, with 10 bases in between. Germline V gene sequence: CDR1 LNHDA, CDR2 SQIVND (reference sequence). For the CDR3, the DNA is TGTGCCAGTAGTATTGGAAGCGGGCAAGAGACCCAGTACTTC. This codes for CASSIGSGQETQYF.

The chain uses TRBV5-1 and TRBJ2-5; 11 nucleotides match TRBD2. With 4 bases clipped from V and 5 bases from J, the junction kept 7 bases outside the gene matches. CDR3 length: 15 residues. The germline V gene encodes CDR1 SGHRS and CDR2 YFSETQ. The CDR3 loop is CASSELAGAGETQYF. In DNA form, the CDR3 reads TGCGCCAGCAGCGAACTAGCGGGAGCGGGGGAGACCCAGTACTTC.

This chain links TRBV4-1 with TRBJ2-1; the match to TRBD2 covers 13 bases. After removal of 3 bases from V and 9 bases from J, the junction contained 5 bases not matched to a gene. The germline gives CDR1 MGHRA, CDR2 YSYEKL. CDR3 length equals 15 residues. DNA for the CDR3: TGCGCCAGCAGCCACGGACTAGCGGGAGTACGTGAGCAGTTCTTC. Its protein is CASSHGLAGVREQFF.

This clone was counted only a few times. The chain is built from TRBV5-1 and TRBJ2-3, with 12 positions matching TRBD1. CDR1 SGHRS and CDR2 YFSETQ come from the germline V gene. V trimming: 4 bases; J trimming: 3 bases; junction bases outside the gene matches: 6. This CDR3 is built from 16 residues. CDR3 sequence: CASSPGTGGATDTQYF. CDR3 in DNA: TGCGCCAGCAGCCCTGGGACAGGGGGCGCGACAGATACGCAGTATTTT. The entire variable domain, with the rest obtained from reference TRBV5-1 and TRBJ2-3, is as follows: KAGVTQTPRYLIKTRGQQVTLSCSPISGHRSVSWYQQTPGQGLQFLFEYFSETQRNKGNFPGRFSGRQFSNSRSEMNVSTLELGDSALYLCASSPGTGGATDTQYFGPGTRLTVL.

The V gene is TRBV29-1, the J gene TRBJ2-3, with a weak D call TRBD1 (6 bases). Trimming removed 4 bases from V and 2 bases from J, with 10 bases in between. In germline, CDR1 is SQVTM, CDR2 ANQGSEA. The CDR3 is made up of 13 amino acids. The CDR3 loop is CSVGTVLTDTQYF. The CDR3 bases are TGCAGCGTTGGGACAGTACTCACAGATACGCAGTATTTT.

This chain connects TRBV28 to TRBJ2-7; 14 bases match TRBD2. Germline CDR1 MDHEN, CDR2 SYDVKM. There are 15 residues in the CDR3. The V gene end was trimmed by 4 bases and the J gene end by 6 bases; junction bases not matched to a gene: 5. In DNA form, the CDR3 reads TGTGCCAGCAGTTCGGGACTAGCGGGAGCGGGCGAGCAGTACTTC. Protein product: CASSSGLAGAGEQYF.

V gene TRBV19 combines with J gene TRBJ2-1; TRBD1 aligns across 9 bases. Germline V gene lookup returns CDR1 LNHDA and CDR2 SQIVND (reference sequence). Trimming at V came to 4 bases and at J to 4 bases, leaving 14 bases not matched to a gene. This CDR3 spans 18 amino acids. As DNA, the CDR3 is TGTGCCAGTAGTACCTCAACATTACAGGGGGCGCAATACAATGAGCAGTTCTTC. It encodes CASSTSTLQGAQYNEQFF.

Only a few counts were recorded for this clone. This chain links TRBV28 with TRBJ1-2, with D tentatively TRBD1 (6 bases). V was trimmed by 6 bases and J by 5 bases, leaving 7 bases between them. Per germline, CDR1 MDHEN and CDR2 SYDVKM. The CDR3 has 11 amino acids. The CDR3 reads CASRTGYGYTF. The CDR3 DNA is TGTGCCAGCAGAACAGGGTATGGCTACACCTTC.

CDR3 nucleotides: TGCAGCGTTGAAGAGGCCACCACGGGCGAGCAGTACTTC. Amino acids: CSVEEATTGEQYF. V and J are TRBV29-1 and TRBJ2-7; no definite D call. This CDR3 is built from 13 residues. Germline CDR1 reads SQVTM; CDR2 reads ANQGSEA. V was pared by 0 bases and J by 6 bases, with 12 bases between.

This chain joins TRBV9 and TRBJ2-2, with D maybe TRBD1 (5 bases). Germline-derived CDR1 and CDR2 are SGDLS and YYNGEE. V was trimmed by 4 bases and J by 5 bases, leaving 6 bases between them. There are 12 residues in the CDR3. The CDR3 spells CASSRQTGELFF. The CDR3 nucleotides are TGTGCCAGCAGCCGACAGACCGGGGAGCTGTTTTTT.

Only a few counts were recorded for this clone. The chain recombines TRBV4-2 with TRBJ2-1, with 12 bases that match TRBD2. Germline V gene lookup returns CDR1 LGHNA and CDR2 YNFKEQ. CDR3 length: 18 amino acids. With V trimmed by 1 base and J by 7 bases, 11 bases remained unmatched. The CDR3 is CASSQGLLGLAGINEQFF. In nucleotides, the CDR3 is TGTGCCAGCAGCCAAGGATTGTTAGGACTAGCGGGGATAAATGAGCAGTTCTTC.

The V call is TRBV30, the J call TRBJ1-1; maybe TRBD1 (6 bases). Trimming removed 7 bases at V and 4 bases at J, with 13 bases between. The length of the CDR3 is 12 residues. Per germline, CDR1 GTSNPN and CDR2 SVGIG (reference sequence). CDR3 sequence: CALRRGATEAFF. The CDR3, as DNA: TGTGCCTTAAGGCGGGGGGCCACTGAAGCTTTCTTT.

This chain links TRBV30 with TRBJ2-1, with D maybe TRBD1 (6 bases). V was trimmed by 0 bases and J by 9 bases, leaving 6 bases between them. Germline-derived CDR1 and CDR2 are GTSNPN and SVGIG (reference sequence). The CDR3 contains 11 residues. CDR3 nucleotide sequence: TGTGCCTGGAGTGTAGGGGGTGAGCAGTTCTTC. This gives the protein CAWSVGGEQFF.

The chain carries TRBV11-3 and TRBJ2-7, with 12 bases lining up with TRBD2. Germline V gene lookup returns CDR1 SGHNT and CDR2 YENEEA. The CDR3 runs to 15 residues. V gave up 5 bases and J gave up 4 bases; unmatched junction bases: 6. The CDR3 here is CASSPNLAGGYEQYF. The CDR3 nucleotides read TGTGCCAGCAGCCCGAATCTAGCGGGAGGGTACGAGCAGTACTTC.

This clone was detected only a few times. The chain couples TRBV5-6 to TRBJ2-7; D is undetermined. Per germline, CDR1 SGHDT and CDR2 YYEEEE. Trimming pared 1 base from V and 4 bases from J, leaving 6 bases between. The CDR3 totals 12 residues. The CDR3 DNA reads as TGTGCCAGCAGCTTGATAGCATACGAGCAGTACTTC. Translation: CASSLIAYEQYF.

The rearrangement joins TRBV2 to TRBJ2-6, with D possibly being TRBD2 (5 bases). Germline V gene sequence: CDR1 SNHLY, CDR2 FYNNEI. CDR3 length: 15 residues. The germline V and J ends were trimmed by 8 bases and 3 bases, with 14 bases remaining between them. Written as DNA, the CDR3 is TGTGCCAGCGGTCGCCGGGATGGTGGGGCCAACGTCCTGACTTTC. Residues: CASGRRDGGANVLTF.

This chain joins TRBV30 and TRBJ2-1; D remains ambiguous. V lost 0 bases and J 10 bases, leaving 7 bases between the germline ends. Germline V lookup: CDR1 GTSNPN, CDR2 SVGIG (reference sequence). This CDR3 spans 11 amino acids. The DNA of the CDR3 is TGTGCCTGGAGTGTATCCGGGGAGCAGTTCTTC. It yields the protein CAWSVSGEQFF.

V usage is TRBV28 and J usage is TRBJ2-4; 10 bases line up with TRBD1. The CDR3 contains 17 residues. V shed 3 bases and J 6 bases; nucleotides not matched to a gene: 11. CDR1 MDHEN and CDR2 SYDVKM come from the germline V gene. CDR3 protein: CASSFQTGGLDLNIQYF. The CDR3 DNA follows: TGTGCCAGCAGTTTTCAGACAGGGGGCCTCGACCTAAACATTCAGTACTTC.

This chain joins TRBV6-5 and TRBJ2-3; 7 bases are shared with TRBD2. This CDR3 is 14 amino acids long. Germline V gives CDR1 MNHEY, CDR2 SVGAGI. The J segment lost 5 bases and the V segment lost 5 bases, leaving 7 bases of the junction unmatched. The CDR3 protein is CASSLGLPGDTQYF. The CDR3 DNA sequence: TGTGCCAGCAGTCTGGGACTACCGGGAGATACGCAGTATTTT.

This clone was detected only a few times. The rearrangement uses TRBV11-3 and TRBJ2-6, with D possibly being TRBD2 (6 bases). V was clipped by 8 bases and J by 0 bases, with 11 bases between them. Germline CDR1 SGHNT, CDR2 YENEEA. The CDR3 has 15 amino acids. The DNA of the CDR3 is TGTGCCAGCGGGGGAGGAGACTCTGGGGCCAACGTCCTGACTTTC. Its translation: CASGGGDSGANVLTF.

This clone appeared a few times. The chain joins TRBV2 to TRBJ2-2; 7 nucleotides align to TRBD1. CDR3 length: 16 residues. The V and J ends lost 6 bases and 1 base, in that order; junction bases with no gene match: 8. Germline CDR1 is SNHLY and CDR2 is FYNNEI. The CDR3 nucleotides read TGTGCCAGCAGGCGACAGGGATGGGGGAACACCGGGGAGCTGTTTTTT. This encodes CASRRQGWGNTGELFF.

V gene TRBV11-3 combines with J gene TRBJ1-2; 9 nucleotides match TRBD1. Losses at the gene ends were 5 bases for V and 5 bases for J; bases not matched to a gene: 6. Germline assignment: CDR1 SGHNT and CDR2 YENEEA. The CDR3 loop spans 14 amino acids. The CDR3 DNA is TGTGCCAGCAGCCTACGGGACAGGGAGTATGGCTACACCTTC. This codes for CASSLRDREYGYTF.